Each of the 31 T cell receptor beta chains below was sequenced from the same sample in a study of cytomegalovirus exposure and HLA in healthy donors. Data came from immunoSEQ multiplex PCR; TCRdb stores just in-frame clones and leaves some out. The data show over 200,000 clones, with around four fifths seen just once and roughly 5.4% held by the top ten. Sequencing was performed on PBMCs. The origin of the receptors is a woman aged 18-35 years in good health and CMV-seronegative.

The V call is TRBV10-3, the J call TRBJ2-7; D is perhaps TRBD2 (6 bases). There are 15 residues in the CDR3. Trimming cost V 3 bases and J 0 bases, with 12 bases left between them. Germline V gives CDR1 ENHRY, CDR2 SYGVKD. CDR3 DNA: TGTGCCATCAGTGATGTCGGAGGGACCTCCTACGAGCAGTACTTC. The encoded protein is CAISDVGGTSYEQYF.

The chain carries TRBV28 and TRBJ1-4; D not resolved. The CDR3 sequence is 12 residues long. In germline, CDR1 is MDHEN, CDR2 SYDVKM. The V and J ends lost 8 bases and 10 bases respectively, with 14 bases between them. CDR3 amino acids: CASGRGEGKLFF. The DNA of the CDR3 is TGTGCCAGCGGCCGGGGAGAGGGAAAACTGTTTTTT.

V gene TRBV6-1 combines with J gene TRBJ2-7, with 9 bases fitting TRBD1. The CDR3 is 15 residues long. Trimming took 4 bases from V and 6 from J; bases not matched to a gene: 10. CDR1 and CDR2 from the germline V gene are MNHNS and SASEGT. The CDR3 region has the DNA TGTGCCAGCAGTGGGACAGGGGTTCATTCCGTCGAGCAGTACTTC. Its protein is CASSGTGVHSVEQYF.

The rearrangement uses TRBV2 and TRBJ2-1; D may be TRBD2 (5 bases). V lost 7 bases, J lost 6 bases, and 16 bases lay in between. Germline lookup yields CDR1 SNHLY and CDR2 FYNNEI. The CDR3 extends over 14 amino acids. The CDR3 protein is CASNLMGAFNEQFF. The CDR3 nucleotides are TGTGCCAGCAACCTGATGGGAGCATTCAATGAGCAGTTCTTC.

This chain joins TRBV2 and TRBJ1-1; unclear D gene. CDR3 length: 15 residues. The germline V gene has CDR1 SNHLY and CDR2 FYNNEI. Trimming shortened V by 6 bases and J by 4 bases, and 18 bases separated the two germline ends. CDR3 in amino acids: CASRGGTDPGTEAFF. CDR3 coding DNA: TGTGCCAGCAGAGGCGGAACAGATCCGGGCACTGAAGCTTTCTTT.

The chain combines TRBV2 with TRBJ1-2; D is uncertain. V was pared by 4 bases and J by 4 bases, with 10 bases between. The CDR3 runs 13 residues. In germline, CDR1 is SNHLY, CDR2 FYNNEI. The CDR3 DNA follows: TGTGCCAGCAGTGTCTCGGAGAGCTATGGCTACACCTTC. This gives the protein CASSVSESYGYTF.

The chain carries TRBV29-1 and TRBJ1-2; D not certain. Germline CDR1 is SQVTM and CDR2 is ANQGSEA. Trimming stripped 4 bases from V and 2 bases from J, with 11 bases between. The CDR3 has 13 amino acids. The CDR3 loop reads CSVGSWGNYGYTF. The CDR3 DNA reads as TGCAGCGTTGGGTCCTGGGGAAACTATGGCTACACCTTC.

The V gene is TRBV6-5, the J gene TRBJ2-7, with D tentatively TRBD2 (6 bases). V dropped 1 base and J dropped 4 bases, with 17 bases sitting between them. Germline values: CDR1 MNHEY, CDR2 SVGAGI. This CDR3 is built from 16 residues. The DNA of the CDR3 is TGTGCCAGCAGTTACTACCCCGACGGGCGGGGATACGAGCAGTACTTC. This sequence encodes CASSYYPDGRGYEQYF.

The CDR3 region is CASSPRQGTQPQHF. CDR3 nucleotides: TGCGCCAGCAGCCCGAGACAGGGGACCCAGCCCCAGCATTTT. This sequence joins TRBV4-1 and TRBJ1-5; 8 bases are a match to TRBD1. Germline V lookup: CDR1 MGHRA, CDR2 YSYEKL. CDR3 length equals 14 residues. V trimming: 4 bases; J trimming: 7 bases; junction bases outside the gene matches: 6.

V usage is TRBV27 and J usage is TRBJ2-2; the D gene could be TRBD1 or TRBD2 (6 bases each). Germline CDR1 reads MNHEY; CDR2 reads SMNVEV (reference sequence). Deletions cut 8 bases from V and 0 bases from J, with 10 bases between. The CDR3 runs to 14 residues. As DNA, the CDR3 is TGTGCCAGCGGGGGGCGGTCGAACACCGGGGAGCTGTTTTTT. Amino acids: CASGGRSNTGELFF.

The gene calls are TRBV6-1 and TRBJ1-1; a weak D match, TRBD1 (5 bases). V gave up 4 bases and J gave up 4 bases, with 13 bases separating them. This CDR3 comprises 14 residues. Germline V gene lookup returns CDR1 MNHNS and CDR2 SASEGT. The CDR3, as DNA: TGTGCCAGCAGTGGGGGCGTGTGGGGCACTGAAGCTTTCTTT. It yields the protein CASSGGVWGTEAFF.

The chain uses TRBV5-6 and TRBJ2-7, with D uncertain. V was cut by 7 bases and J by 2 bases, with 10 bases left in between. Germline V gene data show CDR1 as SGHDT and CDR2 as YYEEEE. The CDR3 contains 12 residues. CDR3 protein: CASSNSPYEQYF. For the CDR3, the DNA is TGTGCCAGCTCGAACTCTCCCTACGAGCAGTACTTC.

The V and J genes are TRBV9 and TRBJ2-7; D may be TRBD2 (6 bases). The V and J ends lost 3 bases and 0 bases respectively, with 10 bases between them. This CDR3 has 14 residues. Per germline, CDR1 SGDLS and CDR2 YYNGEE. The chain's CDR3 is CASSAGVSSYEQYF. Here the CDR3 DNA reads TGTGCCAGCAGCGCGGGAGTTTCCTCCTACGAGCAGTACTTC.

The CDR3 sequence is CASTHSGTGRTEAFF. The CDR3 nucleotides are TGTGCCAGCACTCACTCCGGGACAGGGAGGACTGAAGCTTTCTTT. The chain recombines TRBV25-1 with TRBJ1-1; 9 bases match TRBD1. The CDR3 sequence is 15 residues long. The J segment lost 5 bases and the V segment lost 7 bases, leaving 11 bases of the junction unmatched. Germline lookup yields CDR1 MGHDK and CDR2 SYGVNS.

The V call is TRBV9, the J call TRBJ1-4; perhaps TRBD1 as D (5 bases). CDR3 size: 11 residues. Germline V lookup: CDR1 SGDLS, CDR2 YYNGEE. Trimming removed 3 bases from V and 14 bases from J, with 11 bases in between. CDR3 residues: CASSADTQLFF. The DNA for the CDR3 is TGTGCCAGCAGCGCGGACACCCAGCTGTTTTTT.

The rearrangement links TRBV4-1 to TRBJ1-1; D is unclear. Germline CDR1 is MGHRA and CDR2 is YSYEKL. This CDR3 spans 14 amino acids. V lost 1 base and J 0 bases, leaving 6 bases between the germline ends. The CDR3 sequence: CASSQGPMNTEAFF. The DNA for the CDR3 is TGCGCCAGCAGCCAAGGTCCAATGAACACTGAAGCTTTCTTT.

This rearrangement joins TRBV7-3 to TRBJ2-2; tentative D call: TRBD2 (6 bases). The V end lost 0 bases, the J end lost 0 bases, and 11 bases lay between the germline ends. The germline V gene encodes CDR1 SGHTA and CDR2 FQGTGA. The CDR3 loop spans 17 amino acids. The CDR3 DNA follows: TGTGCCAGCAGCTTAACAATAGCGGCCGCGAACACCGGGGAGCTGTTTTTT. Amino acids: CASSLTIAAANTGELFF.

This clone occurred a few times. The J gene is TRBJ2-7, the V gene TRBV7-9, with D maybe TRBD2 (5 bases). The CDR3 totals 11 residues. V was trimmed by 6 bases and J by 3 bases, leaving 6 bases between them. Germline V gives CDR1 SEHNR, CDR2 FQNEAQ (reference sequence). CDR3 nucleotide sequence: TGTGCCAGCAGTGAGGGCTACGAGCAGTACTTC. Translating it yields CASSEGYEQYF.

The CDR3 loop is CASSQGTGTQHF. CDR3 DNA sequence: TGCGCCAGCAGCCAGGGTACAGGGACCCAGCATTTT. The V gene is TRBV4-1, the J gene TRBJ1-5, with a tentative D call TRBD1 (6 bases). The CDR3 is 12 amino acids. Trimming removed 3 bases from V and 11 bases from J, with 11 bases in between. CDR1 MGHRA and CDR2 YSYEKL come from the germline V gene.

The chain uses TRBV5-1 and TRBJ2-3, with TRBD2 matching over 10 bases. The trim removed 0 bases at V and 4 bases at J, leaving 8 bases unmatched. The CDR3 is 17 residues long. Germline CDR1 reads SGHRS; CDR2 reads YFSETQ. The CDR3 sequence is CASSLGTSGPAADTQYF. Written as DNA, the CDR3 is TGCGCCAGCAGCTTGGGGACTAGCGGACCCGCGGCAGATACGCAGTATTTT.

The rearrangement uses TRBV19 and TRBJ2-2; D unresolved. Trimming stripped 3 bases from V and 6 bases from J, with 8 bases between. The CDR3 runs to 13 residues. Germline CDR1 and CDR2: LNHDA and SQIVND (reference sequence). The chain's CDR3 is CASSISGAGELFF. The CDR3 DNA follows: TGTGCCAGTAGTATCAGTGGGGCCGGGGAGCTGTTTTTT.

This clone was seen only once. The gene calls are TRBV6-6 and TRBJ2-3; tentative D call: TRBD1 (6 bases). CDR1 and CDR2 from the germline V gene are MNHNY and SVGAGI (reference sequence). V was trimmed by 0 bases and J by 14 bases, leaving 12 bases between them. The CDR3 extends over 12 amino acids. CDR3 region: CASSYSGGLAYF. In DNA, the CDR3 is TGTGCCAGCAGTTACTCTGGGGGCCTAGCGTATTTT.

The chain is built from TRBV11-2 and TRBJ1-2, with D unclear. The CDR3 contains 15 residues. Germline V gene data show CDR1 as SGHAT and CDR2 as FQNNGV. Trimming stripped 0 bases from V and 4 bases from J, with 12 bases between. CDR3 DNA sequence: TGTGCCAGCAGCTTAGATAGGGCCCTGGGCTATGGCTACACCTTC. It yields the protein CASSLDRALGYGYTF. Together with reference TRBV11-2 and TRBJ1-2, the CDR3 gives the full variable domain: EAGVAQSPRYKIIEKRQSVAFWCNPISGHATLYWYQQILGQGPKLLIQFQNNGVVDDSQLPKDRFSAERLKGVDSTLKIQPAKLEDSAVYLCASSLDRALGYGYTFGSGTRLTVV.

The V and J genes are TRBV14 and TRBJ2-7; the D is unclear. Trimming cost V 0 bases and J 1 base, with 7 bases left between them. CDR1 is SGHDN and CDR2 is FVKESK in the germline V gene. The CDR3 totals 14 residues. Written as DNA, the CDR3 is TGTGCCAGCAGCCAAGATGTCGTATCCTACGAGCAGTACTTC. This sequence encodes CASSQDVVSYEQYF.

The chain carries TRBV27 and TRBJ1-1, with a weak D call TRBD1 (6 bases). The germline gives CDR1 MNHEY, CDR2 SMNVEV (reference sequence). Trimming left V 0 bases short and J 0 bases short, with 11 bases between. The CDR3 is 16 amino acids. The CDR3 here is CASSLSPTGLNTEAFF. In DNA, the CDR3 is TGTGCCAGCAGTTTATCGCCCACAGGGCTGAACACTGAAGCTTTCTTT.

This clone was detected only once. A read error likely explains this, since a far larger clone differs by one base. CDR3 sequence reads: CASSSGQLYGYTF. The CDR3 nucleotides are TGTGCCAGCAGCTCGGGACAGCTCTATGGCTACACCTTC. The chain uses TRBV7-9 and TRBJ1-2; 7 nucleotides align to TRBD1. The CDR3 totals 13 residues. Germline V gene data show CDR1 as SEHNR and CDR2 as FQNEAQ (reference sequence). After removal of 4 bases from V and 4 bases from J, the junction contained 3 bases not matched to a gene.

V is TRBV4-1 and J is TRBJ2-1, with TRBD2 identical over 15 bases. Germline V gene lookup returns CDR1 MGHRA and CDR2 YSYEKL. Trimming removed 4 bases from V and 4 bases from J; junction bases left unmatched: 11. There are 19 residues in the CDR3. This CDR3 is CASSPLRTSGRGGYNEQFF. DNA for the CDR3: TGCGCCAGCAGCCCCCTTAGGACTAGCGGGAGGGGGGGGTACAATGAGCAGTTCTTC.

V gene TRBV13 combines with J gene TRBJ2-2; tentatively, D is TRBD2 (6 bases). The V end was cut by 5 bases, the J end by 3 bases, with 16 bases between. CDR1 is PRHDT, CDR2 FYEKMQ, per germline (reference sequence). This CDR3 is built from 16 residues. The CDR3 nucleotides read TGTGCCAGCAGCCCCCGAAGGGACTCGGACACCGGGGAGCTGTTTTTT. Translating gives CASSPRRDSDTGELFF.

The chain recombines TRBV5-1 with TRBJ1-1, with 7 bases fitting TRBD1. Germline-derived CDR1 and CDR2 are SGHRS and YFSETQ. This CDR3 comprises 13 residues. Trimming removed 4 bases from V and 4 bases from J; junction bases left unmatched: 4. CDR3: CASSVRGGTEAFF. CDR3 sequence (DNA): TGCGCCAGCAGCGTCAGGGGGGGCACTGAAGCTTTCTTT.

The V call is TRBV7-2, the J call TRBJ2-3; 9 bases are shared with TRBD2. The CDR3 covers 14 residues. With V trimmed by 5 bases and J by 4 bases, 4 bases remained unmatched. Germline-derived CDR1 and CDR2 are SGHTA and FQGNSA. The CDR3 sequence is CASSLWTSADTQYF. The DNA of the CDR3 is TGTGCCAGCAGCCTATGGACTAGCGCAGATACGCAGTATTTT.

The CDR3 nucleotides read TGTGCCTGGAGTCGTACCGGGGCCTACAATGAGCAGTTCTTC. This encodes CAWSRTGAYNEQFF. The chain employs TRBV30 and TRBJ2-1, with a weak D call TRBD2 (5 bases). Trimming cost V 2 bases and J 2 bases, with 10 bases left between them. The CDR3 has 14 amino acids. Germline V gene lookup returns CDR1 GTSNPN and CDR2 SVGIG (reference sequence).